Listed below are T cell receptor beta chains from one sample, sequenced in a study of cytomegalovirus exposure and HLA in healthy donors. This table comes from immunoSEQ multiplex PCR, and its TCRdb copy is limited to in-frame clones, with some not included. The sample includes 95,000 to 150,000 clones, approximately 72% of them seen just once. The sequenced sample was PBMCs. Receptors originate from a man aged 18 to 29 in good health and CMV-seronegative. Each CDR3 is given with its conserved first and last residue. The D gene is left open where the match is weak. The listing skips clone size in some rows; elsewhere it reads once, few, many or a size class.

CAWSPGTYEQYF,TGTGCCTGGAGTCCCGGGACCTACGAGCAGTACTTC,-,TRBV30,-,TRBJ2-7
CASSLRARTNEKLFF,TGTGCCAGCAGTTTACGCGCACGAACTAATGAAAAACTGTTTTTT,-,TRBV28,-,TRBJ1-4
CASSYSEVLADNEQFF,TGTGCCAGCAGTTACTCGGAGGTACTAGCGGACAATGAGCAGTTCTTC,TRBD2,TRBV6-5,-,TRBJ2-1
CASSHRLAGTYQETQYF,TGTGCCAGCAGCCACCGACTAGCGGGGACCTACCAAGAGACCCAGTACTTC,TRBD2,TRBV4-2,once,TRBJ2-5
CAWSPSYGYTF,TGTGCCTGGAGTCCGAGCTATGGCTACACCTTC,-,TRBV30,-,TRBJ1-2
CASTPTGSPPDTQYF,TGCGCCAGCACGCCTACAGGGTCGCCCCCAGATACGCAGTATTTT,-,TRBV5-1,few,TRBJ2-3
CASSLGGSGFGYTF,TGTGCCAGCAGCTTGGGAGGGTCAGGGTTTGGCTACACCTTC,-,TRBV7-9,-,TRBJ1-2
CASTPRGGIAKNIQYF,TGCGCCAGCACCCCGAGGGGGGGGATAGCCAAAAACATTCAGTACTTC,-,TRBV23-1,few,TRBJ2-4
CASSYRDRGYSRGGGELFF,TGTGCCAGCAGTTACCGGGACAGGGGTTATTCTCGCGGGGGCGGGGAGCTGTTTTTT,TRBD1,TRBV27,-,TRBJ2-2
CATRELSLNTEAFF,TGCGCCACCCGCGAGTTGAGCCTGAACACTGAAGCTTTCTTT,-,TRBV10-1,-,TRBJ1-1
CASSDLETGGNQPQHF,TGTGCCAGCAGTGACCTTGAAACGGGTGGCAATCAGCCCCAGCATTTT,-,TRBV2,-,TRBJ1-5
CASSWLAGGFNEQFF,TGTGCCAGCAGCTGGCTAGCGGGAGGTTTCAATGAGCAGTTCTTC,TRBD2,TRBV7-6,-,TRBJ2-1
CASSLTGSPYEQYF,TGTGCCAGCAGTTTAACAGGGAGTCCCTACGAGCAGTACTTC,-,TRBV6-5,-,TRBJ2-7
CASSSLDSRRGYTF,TGTGCCAGCAGCTCCCTCGACAGCCGGCGTGGCTACACCTTC,-,TRBV28,-,TRBJ1-2
CASSPTDNYGYTF,TGTGCCAGCAGTCCGACAGATAACTATGGCTACACCTTC,-,TRBV7-9,-,TRBJ1-2
CASSVVGQGGEKLFF,TGTGCCAGCAGCGTAGTGGGACAGGGGGGAGAAAAACTGTTTTTT,TRBD1,TRBV9,few,TRBJ1-4
CASSFSGRVTNEQFF,TGTGCCAGCAGCTTTTCCGGCAGGGTGACGAATGAGCAGTTCTTC,-,TRBV11-2,-,TRBJ2-1
CASSDGTGGKKLFF,TGTGCCAGTAGTGACGGGACAGGTGGAAAAAAACTGTTTTTT,TRBD1,TRBV19,-,TRBJ1-4
CAWSVQGALYDYGYTF,TGTGCCTGGAGTGTGCAGGGGGCCCTTTATGACTATGGCTACACCTTC,TRBD1,TRBV30,-,TRBJ1-2
CASSYSKTGSYGYTF,TGTGCCAGCAGTTACAGTAAAACAGGGAGCTATGGCTACACCTTC,-,TRBV6-5,-,TRBJ1-2
CASRGGSNQPQHF,TGTGCCAGCAGGGGGGGTAGCAATCAGCCCCAGCATTTT,-,TRBV27,-,TRBJ1-5
CASSYARDSYEQETQYF,TGTGCCAGCAGCTACGCCCGGGACAGTTACGAACAAGAGACCCAGTACTTC,TRBD1,TRBV7-6,-,TRBJ2-5
CASSLGLAGQAYEQYF,TGTGCCAGCAGCTTAGGGTTGGCAGGACAAGCCTACGAGCAGTACTTC,-,TRBV11-2,-,TRBJ2-7
CASGTGNQPQHF,TGTGCCAGCGGGACAGGGAATCAGCCCCAGCATTTT,TRBD1,TRBV28,few,TRBJ1-5
CASSPPWGATNEKLFF,TGTGCCAGCAGTCCCCCCTGGGGGGCAACTAATGAAAAACTGTTTTTT,-,TRBV28,few,TRBJ1-4
CASSHPRDTQETQYF,TGCGCCAGCAGTCATCCCAGGGACACGCAAGAGACCCAGTACTTC,-,TRBV23-1,-,TRBJ2-5
CASSYSLQTENTEAFF,TGTGCCAGCAGTTACTCCTTACAGACAGAGAACACTGAAGCTTTCTTT,-,TRBV6-5,-,TRBJ1-1
CASTFSGQETQYF,TGTGCCAGCACCTTTAGCGGGCAAGAGACCCAGTACTTC,TRBD2,TRBV5-4,-,TRBJ2-5
CASSPGTSGSWGETQYF,TGTGCCAGCAGCCCAGGGACTAGCGGGAGTTGGGGGGAGACCCAGTACTTC,TRBD2,TRBV11-2,few,TRBJ2-5
CASSVRGGHEQYF,TGTGCCAGCAGCGTCCGGGGAGGGCACGAGCAGTACTTC,TRBD2,TRBV6-1,once,TRBJ2-7
CASSSRAVTRKQFF,TGTGCCAGCAGCTCTAGAGCGGTAACAAGGAAGCAGTTCTTC,-,TRBV5-6,-,TRBJ2-1
CSSSRDRGGETQYF,TGTTCCAGCAGCCGGGACAGGGGGGGAGAGACCCAGTACTTC,TRBD1,TRBV7-9,-,TRBJ2-5
CASSLAGSRGELFF,TGTGCCAGCAGCTTAGCAGGGAGCCGCGGGGAGCTGTTTTTT,-,TRBV7-2,-,TRBJ2-2
CASSPKAEYGYTF,TGCGCCAGCAGCCCAAAGGCGGAGTATGGCTACACCTTC,-,TRBV4-1,-,TRBJ1-2
CGVSGTSKYEQYF,TGTGGGGTCAGCGGGACCTCAAAATACGAGCAGTACTTC,TRBD2,TRBV19,-,TRBJ2-7
CASSSRQGGYEQYF,TGTGCCAGCAGCTCCCGACAGGGCGGCTACGAGCAGTACTTC,TRBD1,TRBV7-9,-,TRBJ2-7
CASSVEDGTYEQYF,TGTGCCAGCAGTGTGGAGGACGGGACCTACGAGCAGTACTTC,-,TRBV2,-,TRBJ2-7
CASSQDRLVNEQFF,TGTGCCAGCAGCCAAGACCGACTAGTGAATGAGCAGTTCTTC,-,TRBV4-2,-,TRBJ2-1
CASSPYVQLGGNYGYTF,TGTGCCAGCAGTCCCTACGTGCAGCTAGGAGGGAACTATGGCTACACCTTC,-,TRBV28,-,TRBJ1-2
CASSQGSLGTGTTDTQYF,TGTGCCAGCAGCCAAGGATCCCTGGGTACAGGAACCACAGATACGCAGTATTTT,-,TRBV14,-,TRBJ2-3
CASSEQMTYEQYF,TGTGCCAGCAGTGAACAGATGACCTACGAGCAGTACTTC,-,TRBV2,-,TRBJ2-7
CASSRDSGRTDNEQFF,TGTGCCAGCAGCCGAGATAGCGGGAGAACCGACAATGAGCAGTTCTTC,TRBD2,TRBV4-2,-,TRBJ2-1
CASSPGALRTGELFF,TGTGCCAGCAGCCCTGGGGCGCTAAGAACCGGGGAGCTGTTTTTT,-,TRBV9,-,TRBJ2-2
CASSPVDRGHSGNTIYF,TGTGCCAGCTCACCAGTGGACAGGGGGCATTCTGGAAACACCATATATTTT,TRBD1,TRBV18,few,TRBJ1-3
CSVQIRDNQIYGYPF,TGCAGCGTCCAAATCCGGGACAACCAAATTTATGGCTACCCCTTC,-,TRBV29-1,-,TRBJ1-2
CSVAPAGQGASEQYF,TGCAGCGTTGCCCCGGCGGGACAGGGGGCTTCCGAGCAGTACTTC,TRBD1,TRBV29-1,-,TRBJ2-7
CASSRLTWSEDTQYF,TGTGCCAGCAGCCGTCTTACGTGGAGTGAAGATACGCAGTATTTT,-,TRBV28,-,TRBJ2-3
CASSIDQGTQPQHF,TGTGCCAGTAGTATAGATCAGGGTACTCAGCCCCAGCATTTT,-,TRBV19,-,TRBJ1-5
CAHLEIGGRETEAFF,TGTGCCCACCTCGAGATCGGCGGGAGGGAGACTGAAGCTTTCTTT,-,TRBV7-9,few,TRBJ1-1
CSVRDRRFEQYF,TGCAGCGTCCGGGACAGGAGGTTCGAGCAGTACTTC,TRBD1,TRBV29-1,-,TRBJ2-7
CASSRSGTGGLYGYTF,TGTGCCAGCAGCAGATCCGGGACAGGGGGGCTCTATGGCTACACCTTC,TRBD1,TRBV11-2,-,TRBJ1-2
CASSNRGTNEKLFF,TGTGCCAGCAGCAACAGGGGCACTAATGAAAAACTGTTTTTT,TRBD1,TRBV7-9,-,TRBJ1-4
CASSLRGLHTEAFF,TGTGCCAGCAGCTTACGGGGTCTCCACACTGAAGCTTTCTTT,-,TRBV7-8,-,TRBJ1-1
CASTQGAGGANVLTF,TGTGCCAGCACCCAGGGGGCGGGCGGGGCCAACGTCCTGACTTTC,TRBD1,TRBV6-5,-,TRBJ2-6
CASSGRLARTDTQYF,TGTGCCAGCAGTGGCCGACTAGCTCGTACAGATACGCAGTATTTT,TRBD2,TRBV6-1,-,TRBJ2-3